These T cell receptor beta chains were read from a single sample in a study of blood T cell dynamics during melanoma immunotherapy. Some clones are missing from TCRdb's copy, which holds only in-frame ones; the method was immunoSEQ multiplex PCR. Of over 10,000 clones in the sample, 92% were seen once. Sequenced here: effector memory CD8+ T cells from blood, sampled from a patient treated with checkpoint blockade. These receptor sequences come from a human donor with melanoma. Both conserved end residues are part of each CDR3. A D gene is named only where the DNA matches it firmly. Clone sizes are given selectively: once, few, many, or a class where the clone is expanded.

>TRBJ1-1|TRBV9|NA|14|NA
CASSVAEWNTEAFF
TGTGCCAGCAGCGTAGCAGAATGGAACACTGAAGCTTTCTTT
>TRBJ1-5|TRBV7-8|few|17|NA
CASSLVVRTDAYQPQHF
TGTGCCAGCAGCTTAGTCGTAAGGACGGATGCCTATCAGCCCCAGCATTTT
>TRBJ2-2|TRBV5-5|NA|18|TRBD1
CASSLYPTTGSNTGELFF
TGTGCCAGCAGCTTATACCCCACGACAGGGTCGAACACCGGGGAGCTGTTTTTT
>TRBJ2-7|TRBV5-6|NA|15|NA
CASSLTAGFSYEQYF
TGTGCCAGCAGCCTAACCGCAGGTTTTTCCTACGAGCAGTACTTC
>TRBJ2-7|TRBV6-5|NA|13|NA
CASSPGSTYEQYF
TGTGCCAGCAGTCCCGGATCTACCTACGAGCAGTACTTC
>TRBJ2-7|TRBV10-1|NA|14|TRBD1
CASAPGQNSYEQYF
TGCGCCAGCGCTCCGGGACAGAACTCCTACGAGCAGTACTTC
>TRBJ2-7|TRBV27|NA|14|NA
CASSTRDTYYEQYF
TGTGCCAGCAGTACCAGGGACACCTACTACGAGCAGTACTTC
>TRBJ1-1|TRBV19|NA|13|NA
CASSIVGGTEAFF
TGTGCCAGTAGTATAGTGGGGGGGACTGAAGCTTTCTTT
>TRBJ2-7|TRBV4-1|NA|15|NA
CASSDFEGPGYEQYF
TGCGCCAGCAGCGACTTCGAAGGGCCGGGCTACGAGCAGTACTTC
>TRBJ2-7|TRBV19|few|11|NA
CASSTGNEQYF
TGTGCCAGTAGTACGGGGAACGAGCAGTACTTC
>TRBJ2-7|TRBV28|NA|16|NA
CASSSRDGGSSYEQYF
TGTGCCAGCAGTTCCAGGGACGGCGGAAGCTCCTACGAGCAGTACTTC
>TRBJ2-1|TRBV11-2|once|13|NA
CASRSGERHEQFF
TGTGCCAGCAGGTCGGGGGAGAGGCATGAGCAGTTCTTC
>TRBJ2-3|TRBV7-2|once|17|TRBD2
CASSLGASGRRTDTQYF
TGTGCCAGCAGCTTAGGAGCTAGCGGGAGGAGAACAGATACGCAGTATTTT
>TRBJ2-1|TRBV27|NA|15|NA
CASSPWQGWAQEQFF
TGTGCCAGCAGTCCTTGGCAGGGATGGGCCCAGGAGCAGTTCTTC
>TRBJ2-2|TRBV19|NA|16|TRBD2
CASSMFESSGTRELFF
TGTGCCAGTAGTATGTTTGAGTCTAGCGGGACTAGGGAGCTGTTTTTT
>TRBJ2-7|TRBV29-1|NA|15|TRBD1
CSVEEGTGTLYEQYF
TGCAGCGTTGAAGAAGGGACAGGAACCCTCTACGAGCAGTACTTC
>TRBJ1-1|TRBV28|once|14|TRBD1
CASSYPQGDTEAFF
TGTGCCAGCAGTTACCCGCAGGGGGACACTGAAGCTTTCTTT
>TRBJ2-1|TRBV9|NA|17|NA
CASSVEGLGGGTNEQFF
TGTGCCAGCAGCGTAGAAGGCCTTGGAGGGGGAACGAATGAGCAGTTCTTC
>TRBJ2-3|TRBV27|NA|14|NA
CASRASREANTQYF
TGTGCCAGTAGGGCGTCGAGGGAGGCGAATACGCAGTATTTT
>TRBJ2-7|TRBV11-2|NA|16|TRBD2
CASSFSLAGGPYEQYF
TGTGCCAGCAGTTTTTCCCTAGCGGGAGGGCCCTACGAGCAGTACTTC
>TRBJ2-7|TRBV5-6|NA|14|NA
CASSLGDPSYEQYF
TGTGCCAGCAGCTTAGGGGACCCCTCCTACGAGCAGTACTTC
>TRBJ2-7|TRBV19|NA|14|TRBD1
CASSTDRGPYEQYF
TGTGCCAGTAGTACGGACAGGGGGCCCTACGAGCAGTACTTC
>TRBJ2-1|TRBV4-1|NA|16|NA
CASSQDKGSSYNEQFF
TGCGCCAGCAGCCAAGATAAGGGTAGCTCCTACAATGAGCAGTTCTTC
>TRBJ2-5|TRBV5-1|NA|16|TRBD2
CASSPLPRGSGETQYF
TGCGCCAGCAGCCCGCTTCCCCGCGGGAGCGGAGAGACCCAGTACTTC
>TRBJ2-1|TRBV27|NA|14|TRBD1
CASKRQGRNNEQFF
TGTGCCAGCAAAAGACAGGGTAGGAACAATGAGCAGTTCTTC
>TRBJ1-2|TRBV27|NA|16|NA
CASSLSRTPLGYGYTF
TGTGCCAGCAGTTTATCGCGGACTCCTCTTGGCTATGGCTACACCTTC
>TRBJ1-2|TRBV27|NA|13|TRBD1
CASSPGQGGGYTF
TGTGCCAGCAGTCCGGGACAGGGAGGTGGCTACACCTTC
>TRBJ2-3|TRBV7-8|NA|15|TRBD2
CASSRIAGGADTQYF
TGTGCCAGCAGCCGTATAGCGGGAGGGGCAGATACGCAGTATTTT